Listed here is a single TCR beta chain. Deep-level running was used for the assay. Some clones are missing from TCRdb's copy, which holds only in-frame ones; the method was immunoSEQ multiplex PCR. The data hold approximately 640,000 clones, with about 78% observed a single time. The data stem from a study of shared clonotypes between healthy human individuals. There were only Caucasian adults among the donors, and all lived in Nashville, Tennessee. V gave up 0 bases and J gave up 4 bases, with 10 bases separating them. CDR3 length: 14 residues. CDR1 SGDLS and CDR2 YYNGEE come from the germline V gene.

The rearrangement joins TRBV9 to TRBJ2-5; D might be TRBD1 (6 bases). Sequenced input: memory CD4+ T cells sorted from blood. Described subset: CD45RA-negative fraction. The TCR originated in a woman aged 25 to 45 in good health. CDR3 DNA sequence: TGTGCCAGCAGCGTAGTGGCAGGGGTAGAGACCCAGTACTTC. This encodes CASSVVAGVETQYF.